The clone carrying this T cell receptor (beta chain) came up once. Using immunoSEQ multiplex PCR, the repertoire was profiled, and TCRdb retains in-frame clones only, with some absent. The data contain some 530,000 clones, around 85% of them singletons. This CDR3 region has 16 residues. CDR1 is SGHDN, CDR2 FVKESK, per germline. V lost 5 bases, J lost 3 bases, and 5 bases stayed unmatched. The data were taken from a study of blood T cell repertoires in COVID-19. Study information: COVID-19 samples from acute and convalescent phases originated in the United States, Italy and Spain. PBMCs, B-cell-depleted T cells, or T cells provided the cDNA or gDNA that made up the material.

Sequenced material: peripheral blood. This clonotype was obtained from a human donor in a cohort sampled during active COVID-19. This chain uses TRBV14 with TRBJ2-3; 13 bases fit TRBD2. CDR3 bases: TGTGCCAGCAGCTTTCCGGGACTAGCGGGAACAGATACGCAGTATTTT. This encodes CASSFPGLAGTDTQYF.